One sample yielded the 28 T cell receptor beta chains listed below, sequenced in a study of T cell repertoires in cytomegalovirus infection. TCRdb redid the calling of the reads with MiXCR, one entry per CDR3 protein. The sample yields fewer than 1,000,000 distinct CDR3 sequences, roughly 30% seen once. Their specific antigens are unknown. The sequenced sample was cultured CD8+ T cells from PBMCs, obtained from culture after CMV antigen stimulation. These receptors came from a human donor in good health (CMV status not recorded). Some clones in this sample may be carry-over from other donors' samples.

The chain uses TRBV25-1 and TRBJ1-2, with a weak D call TRBD1 (5 bases). CDR3 size: 12 residues. The germline CDR1 and CDR2 sequences are MGHDK and SYGVNS. V shed 8 bases and J shed 7 bases, with 14 bases lying between them. CDR3 coding DNA: TGTGCCAGCTCCCGCGCAGGGCCTGGCTACACCTTC. It encodes CASSRAGPGYTF.

This clonotype was recorded many times. This chain links TRBV5-1 with TRBJ1-1; D not certain. The length of the CDR3 is 18 residues. V was shortened by 4 bases and J by 2 bases, with 24 bases between the two germline ends. Germline V lookup: CDR1 SGHRS, CDR2 YFSETQ. The CDR3 nucleotides read TGCGCCAGCAGCCTGTCCTTGGTGTACACCAGATTTAACACTGAAGCTTTCTTT. This encodes CASSLSLVYTRFNTEAFF.

V is TRBV2 and J is TRBJ1-2; unclear D gene. From germline, CDR1 is SNHLY and CDR2 FYNNEI. This CDR3 comprises 11 residues. CDR3 sequence: CAIKGNYGYTF. The CDR3 DNA sequence: TGTGCGATAAAAGGGAACTATGGCTACACCTTC.

A few counts support this clonotype. The chain couples TRBV10-2 to TRBJ2-7, with a weak D call TRBD1 (6 bases). Germline V gives CDR1 WSHSY, CDR2 SAAADI. The V end lost 5 bases, the J end lost 6 bases, and 14 bases lay between the germline ends. CDR3 length equals 13 residues. In nucleotides, the CDR3 is TGCGCCAGCAGTAGTAACAGGGACGCCGAGCAGTACGTC. As protein: CASSSNRDAEQYV.

This clonotype appeared a few times. The rearrangement links TRBV29-1 to TRBJ1-2, with D unclear. The CDR3 extends over 11 amino acids. From germline, CDR1 is SQVTM and CDR2 ANQGSEA. The V end was cut by 4 bases, the J end by 2 bases, with 5 bases between. This CDR3 is CSVGGNYGYTF. For the CDR3, the DNA is TGCAGCGTTGGTGGGAACTATGGCTACACCTTC.

This clonotype has more than one count but fewer than ten. The J gene is TRBJ2-1, the V gene TRBV18; no clear D. Germline CDR1 reads KGHSH; CDR2 reads LQKENI. V was cut by 2 bases and J by 0 bases, with 8 bases left in between. This CDR3 is 15 amino acids long. CDR3 in amino acids: CASSPGDGSYNEQFF. The CDR3 bases are TGTGCCAGCTCACCAGGGGATGGCTCCTACAATGAGCAGTTCTTC.

The V gene is TRBV19, the J gene TRBJ1-2; 9 nucleotides match TRBD1. The CDR3 extends over 13 amino acids. Germline V CDR1 and CDR2: LNHDA, SQIVND (reference sequence). Germline trimming cut 6 bases from V and 6 bases from J; bases unmatched to any gene: 5. The CDR3 region is CASRSQGADGYTF. DNA for the CDR3: TGTGCCAGTAGGTCACAGGGGGCAGATGGCTACACCTTC.

This clonotype has more than one count but fewer than ten. V gene TRBV7-6 combines with J gene TRBJ2-3; 8 bases match TRBD1. Germline V gene sequence: CDR1 SGHVS, CDR2 FNYEAQ. J lost 5 bases, V lost 5 bases, and 15 bases had no gene match. CDR3 length: 17 residues. The CDR3 sequence: CASSMPRTGRSEDTQYF. The CDR3 DNA reads as TGTGCCAGCAGCATGCCGAGGACAGGGCGTTCCGAAGATACGCAGTATTTT.

V is TRBV9 and J is TRBJ2-7; D gene uncertain. Germline loops: CDR1 SGDLS, CDR2 YYNGEE. Trimming pared 0 bases from V and 3 bases from J, leaving 13 bases between. This CDR3 is 15 amino acids long. CDR3 amino acids: CASSVEVDGSYEQYF. The DNA of the CDR3 is TGTGCCAGCAGCGTAGAAGTGGACGGTAGCTACGAGCAGTACTTC.

In its sample, this clonotype was seen many times. The chain links TRBV6-6 to TRBJ2-3; 9 bases map to TRBD2. Trimming removed 4 bases from V and 4 bases from J; junction bases left unmatched: 9. The germline V gene encodes CDR1 MNHNY and CDR2 SVGAGI (reference sequence). The CDR3 totals 16 residues. The CDR3 is CASSSLGTSRADTQYF. CDR3 DNA sequence: TGTGCCAGCAGTTCCCTAGGGACTAGCAGGGCAGATACGCAGTATTTT.

The chain recombines TRBV6-8 with TRBJ1-2, with 8 bases lining up with TRBD1. The CDR3 is 14 residues long. The germline V gene encodes CDR1 MNHGY and CDR2 SAAAGT. V trimming: 0 bases; J trimming: 8 bases; junction bases outside the gene matches: 5. The CDR3 DNA sequence: TGTGCCAGCAGTTACTCCCAGGGGGCAGGGGGCTACACCTTC. Amino acids: CASSYSQGAGGYTF.

This sequence joins TRBV9 and TRBJ2-5, with TRBD1 matching 9 bases. Germline V gives CDR1 SGDLS, CDR2 YYNGEE. The CDR3 sequence is 16 residues long. Trimming removed 4 bases from V and 1 base from J; junction bases left unmatched: 8. The CDR3 here is CASSSRDRATQETQYF. CDR3 sequence (DNA): TGTGCCAGCAGCTCCCGGGACAGGGCTACCCAAGAGACCCAGTACTTC.

This sequence joins TRBV18 and TRBJ2-4, with unresolved D. Trimming left V 0 bases short and J 5 bases short, with 8 bases between. CDR3 length: 14 residues. CDR1 KGHSH and CDR2 LQKENI come from the germline V gene. CDR3 protein: CASSPPDQENIQYF. CDR3 bases: TGTGCCAGCTCACCACCGGACCAGGAAAACATTCAGTACTTC.

This chain links TRBV10-3 with TRBJ2-1; 10 bases line up with TRBD2. The CDR3 length is 17 residues. Trimming removed 4 bases from V and 6 bases from J; junction bases left unmatched: 12. Germline V gene data show CDR1 as ENHRY and CDR2 as SYGVKD. CDR3 in amino acids: CAISGPSASGGRNEQFF. CDR3 coding DNA: TGTGCCATCAGTGGTCCCTCGGCTAGCGGGGGCCGCAATGAGCAGTTCTTC.

This clonotype was detected a few times. This chain joins TRBV11-2 and TRBJ2-3; TRBD2 aligns across 7 bases. This CDR3 contains 15 residues. With 7 bases clipped from V and 5 bases from J, the junction kept 12 bases outside the gene matches. Looked up from germline, CDR1 is SGHAT and CDR2 is FQNNGV. The CDR3 DNA is TGTGCCAGCACCGACAGCGGGGTTCCTATAGATACGCAGTATTTT. As protein: CASTDSGVPIDTQYF.

The V and J genes are TRBV9 and TRBJ2-3; 7 bases map to TRBD2. V lost 2 bases, J lost 0 bases, and 6 bases stayed unmatched. The CDR3 contains 16 residues. Germline CDR1 and CDR2: SGDLS and YYNGEE. CDR3 sequence: CASSVSAGFSTDTQYF. Written as DNA, the CDR3 is TGTGCCAGCAGCGTCTCAGCGGGGTTCAGCACAGATACGCAGTATTTT.

In this sample, this clonotype turned up a few times. The genes are TRBV6-5 and TRBJ1-5; 12 nucleotides agree with TRBD1. The CDR3 totals 15 residues. Germline values: CDR1 MNHEY, CDR2 SVGAGI. With 5 bases clipped from V and 7 bases from J, the junction kept 6 bases outside the gene matches. Here the CDR3 reads CASSPGQGAWQPQHF. CDR3 bases: TGTGCCAGCAGTCCGGGACAGGGGGCTTGGCAGCCCCAGCATTTT.

There are a few counts of this clonotype. The chain uses TRBV19 and TRBJ2-5, with D perhaps matching TRBD1 (5 bases). The CDR3 sequence is 14 residues long. V lost 3 bases and J 1 base, leaving 9 bases between the germline ends. The V gene's germline CDR1 is LNHDA and CDR2 SQIVND (reference sequence). The CDR3 here is CASSIQDSQETQYF. CDR3 coding DNA: TGTGCCAGTAGTATCCAAGACAGCCAAGAGACCCAGTACTTC.

The rearrangement joins TRBV6-2 or TRBV6-3 to TRBJ2-3, with 11 bases identical to TRBD2. The CDR3 is 16 residues long. Losses at the gene ends were 1 base for V and 8 bases for J; bases not matched to a gene: 8. Per the germline V gene, CDR1 is MNHEY and CDR2 is SVGEGT. CDR3 nucleotide sequence: TGTGCCAGCAGTTACTATACTAGCGGGGGAGGAGGTACGCAGTATTTT. As protein: CASSYYTSGGGGTQYF.

Only a few counts were recorded for this clonotype. This chain links TRBV7-6 with TRBJ2-3; the D gene is possibly TRBD1 (5 bases). This CDR3 comprises 15 residues. Trimming took 4 bases from V and 1 from J, leaving 12 bases between them. Germline lookup yields CDR1 SGHVS and CDR2 FNYEAQ. Here the CDR3 DNA reads TGTGCCAGCAGCTCGCCAGGGTGGGGCACAGATACGCAGTATTTT. Its protein product is CASSSPGWGTDTQYF.

This clonotype was observed a few times. The chain links TRBV4-1 to TRBJ2-1; D is tentatively TRBD1 or TRBD2 (5 bases each). The CDR3 is made up of 14 amino acids. CDR1 and CDR2 (germline): MGHRA, YSYEKL. The V and J ends lost 4 bases and 6 bases respectively, with 13 bases between them. For the CDR3, the DNA is TGCGCCAGCAGCCTACCTGTCGGGGCCAATGAGCAGTTCTTC. Protein: CASSLPVGANEQFF.

The chain has TRBV19 and TRBJ2-7, with a possible D match to TRBD2 (6 bases). The germline V gene has CDR1 LNHDA and CDR2 SQIVND (reference sequence). This CDR3 region has 14 residues. V lost 5 bases and J 3 bases, leaving 14 bases between the germline ends. The CDR3 protein is CASSAGRGDYEQYF. In nucleotides, the CDR3 is TGTGCCAGTAGTGCCGGGAGAGGGGACTACGAGCAGTACTTC.

This clonotype showed up many times. The J gene is TRBJ2-3, the V gene TRBV7-9; D unclear. Germline V CDR1 and CDR2: SEHNR, FQNEAQ (reference sequence). The CDR3 extends over 16 amino acids. V was trimmed by 5 bases and J by 2 bases, leaving 17 bases between them. CDR3: CASSTTSSPDTDTQYF. CDR3 DNA sequence: TGTGCCAGCAGCACAACGTCAAGTCCGGACACAGATACGCAGTATTTT.

This clonotype was detected many times. The V call is TRBV7-9, the J call TRBJ2-7; 9 nucleotides match TRBD2. The CDR3 has 17 amino acids. J lost 0 bases, V lost 1 base, and 7 bases had no gene match. Germline loops: CDR1 SEHNR, CDR2 FQNEAQ (reference sequence). CDR3 coding DNA: TGTGCCAGCAGCTTAGGTAGCGGGGGTCTCAGCTCCTACGAGCAGTACTTC. It translates to CASSLGSGGLSSYEQYF.

The rearrangement joins TRBV18 to TRBJ2-4; 9 positions agree with TRBD2. This CDR3 spans 16 amino acids. J lost 4 bases, V lost 2 bases, and 6 bases had no gene match. Germline-derived CDR1 and CDR2 are KGHSH and LQKENI. In DNA form, the CDR3 reads TGTGCCAGCTCACCAGAAGTAGCGGGGGCGAAAAACATTCAGTACTTC. It is translated as CASSPEVAGAKNIQYF.

A single count supports this clonotype. The CDR3 nucleotides read TGTGCCAGCAGTTACTTCGGGACCAACAATGAGCAGTTCTTC. Residues: CASSYFGTNNEQFF. The chain is built from TRBV6-2 or TRBV6-3 and TRBJ2-1; D is perhaps TRBD1 or TRBD2 (5 bases each). From germline, CDR1 is MNHEY and CDR2 SVGEGT. This CDR3 region has 14 residues. The V end lost 1 base, the J end lost 5 bases, and 9 bases lay between the germline ends.

This sequence joins TRBV7-4 and TRBJ1-1; unclear D gene. Trimming pared 1 base from V and 4 bases from J, leaving 13 bases between. The CDR3 covers 15 residues. Germline V gives CDR1 SGHVT, CDR2 SQSDAQ. CDR3 bases: TGTGCCAGCAGCTTAGGCGGAGGGAAAGTCACTGAAGCTTTCTTT. It codes for CASSLGGGKVTEAFF.

This clonotype was seen repeatedly, ten times or more. The chain couples TRBV11-2 to TRBJ2-1; 11 nucleotides align to TRBD2. V gave up 5 bases and J gave up 7 bases; unmatched junction bases: 4. CDR3 length equals 14 residues. CDR1 and CDR2 from the germline V gene are SGHAT and FQNNGV. The CDR3 reads CASSTGLAENEQFF. Here the CDR3 DNA reads TGTGCCAGCAGCACGGGACTAGCGGAGAATGAGCAGTTCTTC. Together with reference TRBV11-2 and TRBJ2-1, the CDR3 gives the full variable domain: EAGVAQSPRYKIIEKRQSVAFWCNPISGHATLYWYQQILGQGPKLLIQFQNNGVVDDSQLPKDRFSAERLKGVDSTLKIQPAKLEDSAVYLCASSTGLAENEQFFGPGTRLTVL.